Each of the 25 T cell receptor beta chains below was sequenced from the same sample in a study of Graves' ophthalmopathy and Graves' hyperthyroidism. TCR beta CDR3 amplification used RNA transcripts. A first-round RT-PCR used HTBI primers, followed by a second-round multiplex PCR. TCRdb re-called the multiplex PCR reads with MiXCR, one entry per CDR3 protein. Of around 670,000 distinct CDR3 sequences in the sample, around 40% are singletons; the top ten hold 40% to 55%. Sequences were obtained from peripheral blood. The receptors come from an adult man with Graves' ophthalmopathy.

This clonotype was counted ten times or more. This sequence joins TRBV25-1 and TRBJ1-2; the D is unclear. Germline loops: CDR1 MGHDK, CDR2 SYGVNS. Trimming took off 3 bases at V and 4 bases at J, with 6 bases between the two ends. The CDR3 extends over 12 amino acids. This CDR3 is CASSEDSYGYTF. CDR3 nucleotides: TGTGCCAGCAGTGAGGATAGCTATGGCTACACCTTC.

About this clonotype: A read error may produce the germline difference seen at one junction end. The chain combines TRBV20-1 with TRBJ1-2, with 9 bases that match TRBD1. The CDR3 runs 16 residues. Germline CDR1 DFQATT, CDR2 SNEGSKA (reference sequence). CDR3: CSAAQGAKGRDYGYTF. In nucleotides, the CDR3 is TGCAGTGCTGCACAGGGGGCTAAAGGGAGAGACTACGGCTACACCTTC.

This clonotype appeared a single time. The CDR3 nucleotides read TGTGCCAGCAGCATACGGACTAACATAAACACCGGGGAGCTGTTTTTT. Protein sequence: CASSIRTNINTGELFF. The J gene is TRBJ2-2, the V gene TRBV6-1; a possible D gene is TRBD2 (6 bases). Trimming pared 6 bases from V and 2 bases from J, leaving 16 bases between. This CDR3 comprises 16 residues. Germline assignment: CDR1 MNHNS and CDR2 SASEGT.

This clonotype was recorded many times. The CDR3 DNA reads as TGTGCCAGCAGTGAATCCAGATTAGGGTTTCATGAAAAACTGTTTTTT. This encodes CASSESRLGFHEKLFF. The chain joins TRBV25-1 to TRBJ1-4; D is ambiguous. Germline lookup yields CDR1 MGHDK and CDR2 SYGVNS. The CDR3 has 16 residues. Trimming pared 1 base from V and 6 bases from J, leaving 15 bases between.

The sample holds a few counts of this clonotype. CDR3 nucleotides: TGTGCCAGCAGGTGGGACGTCCGGGGCACTGAAGCTTTCTTT. As protein: CASRWDVRGTEAFF. The chain carries TRBV6-1 and TRBJ1-1; D possibly corresponds to TRBD1 (5 bases). Germline V gives CDR1 MNHNS, CDR2 SASEGT. The CDR3 covers 14 residues. V was clipped by 6 bases and J by 4 bases, with 15 bases between them.

The chain uses TRBV15 and TRBJ2-3, with 9 bases lining up with TRBD2. The CDR3 extends over 16 amino acids. J gave up 4 bases and V 1 base, and 6 bases lay outside the gene matches. The germline CDR1 and CDR2 sequences are LNHNV and YYDKDF (reference sequence). The CDR3 is CATSRVRTSVADTQYF. Here the CDR3 DNA reads TGTGCCACCAGCAGAGTACGGACTAGCGTCGCAGATACGCAGTATTTT.

This clonotype has more than one count but fewer than ten. The chain uses TRBV20-1 and TRBJ2-7; D gene unclear. Germline V gives CDR1 DFQATT, CDR2 SNEGSKA (reference sequence). V gave up 4 bases and J gave up 0 bases, with 16 bases separating them. The CDR3 has 15 amino acids. CDR3 protein: CSANNPAAISYEQYF. CDR3 nucleotides: TGCAGTGCTAATAATCCAGCCGCCATCTCCTACGAGCAGTACTTC.

V gene TRBV25-1 combines with J gene TRBJ2-2; a weak D match, TRBD2 (6 bases). CDR1 and CDR2 from the germline V gene are MGHDK and SYGVNS. The CDR3 runs to 15 residues. V shed 8 bases and J shed 3 bases, with 16 bases lying between them. CDR3 protein: CASVEVEGHTGELFF. The CDR3 DNA follows: TGTGCCAGCGTTGAAGTGGAGGGACACACCGGGGAGCTGTTTTTT.

This clonotype was picked up a small number of times. The V gene is TRBV6-5, the J gene TRBJ2-7; 8 positions agree with TRBD2. Trimming cost V 4 bases and J 5 bases; bases outside gene matches: 4. This CDR3 spans 13 amino acids. Germline V gene lookup returns CDR1 MNHEY and CDR2 SVGAGI. The CDR3 DNA reads TGTGCCAGCAGTTCAAGCGGGGGCAACGAGCAGTACTTC. As protein: CASSSSGGNEQYF.

This chain joins TRBV7-3 and TRBJ2-5, with 7 bases identical to TRBD1. The V segment lost 0 bases and the J segment 4 bases; nucleotides outside the gene matches: 5. Per the germline V gene, CDR1 is SGHTA and CDR2 is FQGTGA. The CDR3 runs 15 residues. The CDR3 reads CASSLTGQKLETQYF. CDR3 nucleotide sequence: TGTGCCAGCAGCTTAACGGGACAGAAGTTAGAGACCCAGTACTTC.

This clonotype was observed a few times. The genes are TRBV10-3 and TRBJ1-5; D not resolved. Trimming pared 2 bases from V and 5 bases from J, leaving 19 bases between. Germline lookup yields CDR1 ENHRY and CDR2 SYGVKD. The CDR3 is made up of 17 amino acids. Written as DNA, the CDR3 is TGTGCCATCAGTGAGAGGAGGAATGGGGATCTCCATCAGCCCCAGCATTTT. As protein: CAISERRNGDLHQPQHF.

Only a few counts were recorded for this clonotype. This chain joins TRBV5-4 and TRBJ1-5, with D perhaps TRBD1 (6 bases). The CDR3 has 15 amino acids. V shed 0 bases and J shed 6 bases, with 13 bases lying between them. Germline V gives CDR1 SGHNT, CDR2 YYREEE (reference sequence). The CDR3 region has the DNA TGTGCCAGCAGCTTGGATCAGGGGCTTGGTCAGCCCCAGCATTTT. Protein sequence: CASSLDQGLGQPQHF.

The rearrangement links TRBV4-2 to TRBJ1-1, with D perhaps matching TRBD1 (5 bases). The germline gives CDR1 LGHNA, CDR2 YNFKEQ. CDR3 length: 15 amino acids. With 0 bases removed from V and 10 bases from J, the gap between germline ends came to 18 bases. CDR3 amino acids: CASSQDRFMGRAAFF. For the CDR3, the DNA is TGTGCCAGCAGCCAAGACCGTTTCATGGGACGGGCAGCTTTCTTT.

In this sample, this clonotype turned up many times. V and J are TRBV7-2 and TRBJ2-7, with TRBD1 as a possible D gene (5 bases). The CDR3 extends over 14 amino acids. Looked up from germline, CDR1 is SGHTA and CDR2 is FQGNSA. V was shortened by 1 base and J by 2 bases, with 9 bases between the two germline ends. CDR3 sequence reads: CASSLGRVTYEQYF. The CDR3 DNA follows: TGTGCCAGCAGCTTAGGCAGGGTTACCTACGAGCAGTACTTC. Drawing the rest from reference TRBV7-2 and TRBJ2-7, the complete variable domain is GAGVSQSPSNKVTEKGKDVELRCDPISGHTALYWYRQSLGQGLEFLIYFQGNSAPDKSGLPSDRFSAERTGGSVSTLTIQRTQQEDSAVYLCASSLGRVTYEQYFGPGTRLTVT.

This clonotype was detected many times. The chain employs TRBV7-9 and TRBJ2-7, with 9 bases aligning to TRBD1. V gave up 4 bases and J gave up 2 bases; unmatched junction bases: 6. The CDR3 consists of 15 residues. Germline V lookup: CDR1 SEHNR, CDR2 FQNEAQ (reference sequence). Here the CDR3 DNA reads TGTGCCAGCAGCTCAACGGGACAGGGAACCTACGAGCAGTACTTC. It codes for CASSSTGQGTYEQYF.

With respect to this clonotype: One end of the junction is discordant with germline, which a read error may explain. The chain joins TRBV19 to TRBJ2-7; D not resolved. The CDR3 loop spans 13 amino acids. Germline-derived CDR1 and CDR2 are LNHDA and SQIVND (reference sequence). CDR3 amino acids: CAGSMGGSYEQYF. In DNA form, the CDR3 reads TGTGCCGGTAGTATGGGTGGGTCCTACGAGCAGTACTTC.

Written as DNA, the CDR3 is TGTGCCAGCAGCGTAGCCCCGACAGGGGCCAACGTCCTGACTTTC. This sequence encodes CASSVAPTGANVLTF. This chain links TRBV19 with TRBJ2-6; unclear D gene. Per the germline V gene, CDR1 is LNHDA and CDR2 is SQIVND (reference sequence). Trimming cost V 9 bases and J 4 bases, with 16 bases left between them. The CDR3 is 15 amino acids.

Regarding this clonotype: At one of its ends the junction is not consistent with the germline gene, which may arise from a read error. Here the CDR3 reads CVSSRERDMNTEAFF. CDR3 coding DNA: TGTGTCAGCAGCCGAGAGCGGGACATGAACACTGAAGCTTTCTTT. The rearrangement uses TRBV12-3 or TRBV12-4 and TRBJ1-1, with D maybe TRBD1 (6 bases). This CDR3 comprises 15 residues.

This clonotype was seen a handful of times. A read error may account for a junction end that differs from germline. The chain joins TRBV24-1 to TRBJ2-5; TRBD2 matches 7 bases. The germline gives CDR1 KGHDR, CDR2 SFDVKD. The CDR3 has 16 residues. Here the CDR3 reads CASSEAATSEQETQYF. CDR3 nucleotide sequence: TGTGCCAGCAGTGAAGCGGCTACTAGCGAGCAAGAGACCCAGTACTTC.

This clonotype has at least ten counts. J is TRBJ1-1 and V is TRBV24-1; 8 bases match TRBD1. The germline gives CDR1 KGHDR, CDR2 SFDVKD. CDR3 length: 16 amino acids. V was clipped by 2 bases and J by 6 bases; unmatched bases: 10. Written as DNA, the CDR3 is TGTGCCACCAGTGATTCCCGACAGGGGACTTTCTCTGAAGCTTTCTTT. Its translation: CATSDSRQGTFSEAFF.

The table lists this clonotype with a few counts. The gene calls are TRBV25-1 and TRBJ2-6; D is possibly TRBD2 (6 bases). Germline V gene sequence: CDR1 MGHDK, CDR2 SYGVNS. Trimming left V 6 bases short and J 4 bases short, with 19 bases between. CDR3 size: 17 residues. The DNA of the CDR3 is TGTGCCAGCAGGCGGGGCAGGGATAGGGAAGGGGCCAACGTCCTGACTTTC. Protein product: CASRRGRDREGANVLTF.

The chain has TRBV7-3 and TRBJ1-4; no clear D. The CDR3 consists of 12 residues. Germline V gives CDR1 SGHTA, CDR2 FQGTGA. V lost 6 bases and J 12 bases, leaving 14 bases between the germline ends. The CDR3 spells CASSLLSQELFF. The CDR3 DNA reads TGTGCCAGCAGTCTCTTAAGTCAGGAACTGTTTTTT.

Regarding this clonotype: A much larger clone differs by one base, so this may be a read error. This is likely a read error, given that the CDR3 carries no conserved phenylalanine or tryptophan at its end. The DNA for the CDR3 is TGTGCCACGTGGACAAGGGGAGAGACCCAGTACCTC. It encodes CATWTRGETQYL. V gene TRBV10-3 combines with J gene TRBJ2-5; TRBD1 might be the D (5 bases). The CDR3 loop spans 12 amino acids. Germline CDR1 and CDR2: ENHRY and SYGVKD. Trimming stripped 10 bases from V and 4 bases from J, with 13 bases between.

The rearrangement uses TRBV24-1 and TRBJ2-7, with 8 nucleotides matching TRBD2. This CDR3 spans 17 amino acids. From germline, CDR1 is KGHDR and CDR2 SFDVKD. Unmatched junction bases numbered 12, after V lost 0 bases and J lost 6 bases. CDR3 sequence reads: CATSDLQAGVPFGEQYF. The DNA for the CDR3 is TGTGCCACCAGTGATTTGCAAGCGGGAGTTCCCTTCGGCGAGCAGTACTTC.

This clonotype was counted between two and nine times. The rearrangement joins TRBV9 to TRBJ1-4, with D possibly being TRBD1 (5 bases). Germline loops: CDR1 SGDLS, CDR2 YYNGEE. The CDR3 runs to 15 residues. V dropped 3 bases and J dropped 2 bases, with 11 bases sitting between them. CDR3 in amino acids: CASSEGMRTNEKLFF. CDR3 DNA sequence: TGTGCCAGCAGCGAGGGGATGAGGACTAATGAAAAACTGTTTTTT.